These 9 T cell receptor beta chains share one sample of origin, sequenced in a study of shared clonotypes between healthy human individuals. Some clones are missing from TCRdb's copy, which holds only in-frame ones; the method was immunoSEQ multiplex PCR. The sample lists 900,000 to 1,200,000 clones, around 78% occurring once. Sequencing was done on a sample of memory CD4+ T cells from PBMCs. Subset here: CD45RA-negative fraction. All receptors derive from a man younger than 35 in good health. Some clones in this sample may be carry-over from other donors' samples.

The chain joins TRBV30 to TRBJ1-1; the match to TRBD1 covers 7 bases. This CDR3 region has 13 residues. V dropped 8 bases and J dropped 2; count of bases not matched to a gene: 8. From germline, CDR1 is GTSNPN and CDR2 SVGIG (reference sequence). The CDR3 DNA follows: TGTGCCGCCCGGAGGGGGCTAAACACTGAAGCTTTCTTT. It encodes CAARRGLNTEAFF. The full variable domain, rest sourced from reference TRBV30 and TRBJ1-1, is SQTIHQWPATLVQPVGSPLSLECTVEGTSNPNLYWYRQAAGRGLQLLFYSVGIGQISSEVPQNLSASRPQDRQFILSSKKLLLSDSGFYLCAARRGLNTEAFFGQGTRLTVV.

J is TRBJ2-3 and V is TRBV5-1, with 7 bases that match TRBD2. Germline CDR1 SGHRS, CDR2 YFSETQ. The junction had 8 bases not matched to a gene; V was cut back by 2 bases and J by 5 bases. The CDR3 sequence is 15 residues long. The CDR3 sequence is CASSFGRGGGDTQYF. For the CDR3, the DNA is TGCGCCAGCAGCTTTGGACGGGGCGGGGGAGATACGCAGTATTTT.

The chain has TRBV5-1 and TRBJ2-3, with 13 positions matching TRBD2. The CDR3 extends over 16 amino acids. Trimming took 4 bases from V and 6 from J; bases not matched to a gene: 8. Per germline, CDR1 SGHRS and CDR2 YFSETQ. CDR3 loop: CASSRGGLAGSDTQYF. In DNA form, the CDR3 reads TGCGCCAGCAGCCGAGGGGGACTAGCGGGATCCGATACGCAGTATTTT.

This clone has a single count. The chain employs TRBV7-2 and TRBJ1-4, with 7 bases matching TRBD1. Germline lookup yields CDR1 SGHTA and CDR2 FQGNSA. V lost 2 bases and J lost 8; bases outside the gene matches: 5. This CDR3 is 14 amino acids long. CDR3: CASSLQGEGEKLFF. CDR3 DNA: TGTGCCAGCAGCTTACAGGGGGAGGGAGAAAAACTGTTTTTT.

This clone has just one count. The chain couples TRBV5-8 to TRBJ2-1; no clear D gene. Per germline, CDR1 SGHTS and CDR2 YDEGEE. There are 12 residues in the CDR3. V lost 3 bases, J lost 9 bases, and 10 bases lay in between. The CDR3 bases are TGTGCCAGCAGCTACTATTCGGGTGAGCAGTTCTTC. Translation gives CASSYYSGEQFF.

The V call is TRBV7-9, the J call TRBJ2-3; 9 bases fit TRBD1. The CDR3 contains 14 residues. Germline V CDR1 and CDR2: SEHNR, FQNEAQ (reference sequence). V shed 9 bases and J 2 bases; nucleotides not matched to a gene: 6. CDR3 residues: CASVYRGHTDTQYF. The DNA for the CDR3 is TGTGCCAGTGTGTACAGGGGGCACACAGATACGCAGTATTTT. Based on the CDR3 plus reference TRBV7-9 and TRBJ2-3, the full variable domain is DTGVSQNPRHKITKRGQNVTFRCDPISEHNRLYWYRQTLGQGPEFLTYFQNEAQLEKSRLLSDRFSAERPKGSFSTLEIQRTEQGDSAMYLCASVYRGHTDTQYFGPGTRLTVL.

Worth noting for this clone: Being one base from a much bigger clone, this may be a read error. The rearrangement uses TRBV10-3 and TRBJ2-7; the match to TRBD1 covers 8 bases. V gave up 5 bases and J gave up 2 bases; unmatched junction bases: 8. The CDR3 has 15 residues. CDR1 and CDR2 (germline): ENHRY, SYGVKD. CDR3 sequence reads: CAISMDRDRPYEQYF. As DNA, the CDR3 is TGTGCCATCAGTATGGACCGGGACAGGCCCTACGAGCAGTACTTC.

The chain joins TRBV25-1 to TRBJ2-3; no definite D call. V lost 4 bases, J lost 2 bases, and 10 bases lay in between. The CDR3 is 14 residues long. Germline CDR1 reads MGHDK; CDR2 reads SYGVNS. The CDR3 region has the DNA TGTGCCAGCAGTGGTAGTGAGCACACAGATACGCAGTATTTT. Protein: CASSGSEHTDTQYF.

This clone was seen only once. The sample contains more than one DNA sequence encoding this CDR3. The CDR3, as DNA: TGTGCCATCTCCAGGACAGGAGACACTGAAGCTTTCTTT. It specifies CAISRTGDTEAFF. The rearrangement joins TRBV10-3 to TRBJ1-1, with 7 positions matching TRBD1. Per the germline V gene, CDR1 is ENHRY and CDR2 is SYGVKD. CDR3 length: 13 residues. Trimming cost V 8 bases and J 3 bases; bases outside gene matches: 6.